In its sample, the clone carrying this T cell receptor (beta chain) was seen many times. Its antigen is unidentified. Having ophthalmopathy, the donors showed moderate-to-severe activity, CAS ≥3 and NOSPECS ≥4, with disease lasting under 3 months. Establishment of the diagnosis relied upon clinical symptoms, serum thyroxine, TRAb, thyroid ultrasound and orbital computed tomography. The authors used Ficoll-Paque density gradient centrifugation to separate PBMCs. The input was approximately 10 ml of fresh peripheral blood. RNA transcripts were the source from which TCR beta CDR3 regions were amplified. Second-round multiplex PCR came after first-round RT-PCR with HTBI primers. MiXCR, applied by TCRdb to the multiplex PCR reads, yields one record per CDR3 protein. The data show fewer than 600,000 distinct CDR3 sequences, 14% seen once. The CDR3 is 16 amino acids. Germline-derived CDR1 and CDR2 are KGHDR and SFDVKD. The ends lost 4 bases at V and 1 base at J; junction bases unmatched: 8.

The record originates from a study of Graves' ophthalmopathy and Graves' hyperthyroidism. Findings and limits, study-wide: Blood also harbored most expanded thyroid clonotypes above 0.001 frequency.

The receptor was isolated from a woman in her 30s with Graves' ophthalmopathy. Sample: blood. This chain links TRBV24-1 with TRBJ2-5, with 7 positions matching TRBD1. CDR3 DNA sequence: TGTGCCACCAGTGACCCCCCTGGGACAGCCCAAGAGACCCAGTACTTC. This codes for CATSDPPGTAQETQYF.